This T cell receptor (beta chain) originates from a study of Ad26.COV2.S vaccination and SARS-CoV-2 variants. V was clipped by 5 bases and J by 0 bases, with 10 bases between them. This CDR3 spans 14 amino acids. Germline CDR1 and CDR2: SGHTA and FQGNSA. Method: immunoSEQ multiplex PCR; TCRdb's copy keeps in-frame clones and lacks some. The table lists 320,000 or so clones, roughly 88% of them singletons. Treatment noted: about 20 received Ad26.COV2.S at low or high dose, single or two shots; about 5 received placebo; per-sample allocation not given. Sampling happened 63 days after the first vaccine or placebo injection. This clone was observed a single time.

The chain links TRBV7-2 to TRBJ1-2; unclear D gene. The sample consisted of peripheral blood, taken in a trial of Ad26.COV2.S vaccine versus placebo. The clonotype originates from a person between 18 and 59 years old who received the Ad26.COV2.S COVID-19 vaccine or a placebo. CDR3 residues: CASSITGANYGYTF. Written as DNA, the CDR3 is TGTGCCAGCAGCATAACTGGGGCTAACTATGGCTACACCTTC.